Following are 21 T cell receptor beta chains from one sample sequenced in a study of T cells in Graves' hyperthyroidism and ophthalmopathy. Amplification of TCR beta CDR3 regions used RNA as the template. With the HTBI primer set, the TCR CDR3 went through a first round of RT-PCR. One entry per CDR3 protein, called by TCRdb with MiXCR from the multiplex PCR reads. The data show 600,000 or so distinct CDR3 sequences, approximately 15% seen once. The sequencing sample was made of blood. These receptors all come from a woman aged 18-35 years with Graves' ophthalmopathy.

This clonotype was recorded a few times. The V call is TRBV19, the J call TRBJ2-7, with 7 bases fitting TRBD2. This CDR3 region has 16 residues. The germline V gene encodes CDR1 LNHDA and CDR2 SQIVND (reference sequence). Trimming removed 3 bases from V and 2 bases from J; junction bases left unmatched: 10. Here the CDR3 reads CASSMGRAESPYEQYF. Written as DNA, the CDR3 is TGTGCCAGTAGTATGGGGAGGGCAGAGAGCCCCTACGAGCAGTACTTC.

The V call is TRBV6-6, the J call TRBJ2-5; D uncertain. There are 16 residues in the CDR3. Germline V gives CDR1 MNHNY, CDR2 SVGAGI (reference sequence). Trimming shortened V by 2 bases and J by 1 base, and 14 bases separated the two germline ends. The CDR3 DNA reads TGTGCCAGCAGTTACGGCGGACCTGCCCTCCAAGAGACCCAGTACTTC. Translation: CASSYGGPALQETQYF.

The table lists this clonotype with many counts. This chain joins TRBV30 and TRBJ2-7; 7 bases match TRBD1. Germline loops: CDR1 GTSNPN, CDR2 SVGIG (reference sequence). The CDR3 covers 16 residues. V was clipped by 5 bases and J by 5 bases; unmatched bases: 18. Written as DNA, the CDR3 is TGTGCCTGGGGGCAACCCGGGACAGCGATTTCGGACGAGCAGTACTTC. Its protein is CAWGQPGTAISDEQYF.

This clonotype was recorded many times. The V call is TRBV5-5, the J call TRBJ1-1; D is undetermined. The CDR3 spans 12 residues. Germline V gene sequence: CDR1 SGHKS, CDR2 YYEKEE (reference sequence). V was cut by 0 bases and J by 6 bases, with 6 bases left in between. The CDR3 spells CASSLEGAEAFF. DNA of the CDR3: TGTGCCAGCAGCTTGGAGGGCGCTGAAGCTTTCTTT.

This clonotype was counted only a few times. The rearrangement links TRBV7-2 to TRBJ1-4; TRBD1 aligns across 9 bases. The CDR3 spans 12 residues. The V gene's germline CDR1 is SGHTA and CDR2 FQGNSA. The trim removed 5 bases at V and 8 bases at J, leaving 0 bases unmatched. The CDR3 sequence is CASSTGGEKLFF. CDR3 coding DNA: TGTGCCAGCAGCACAGGGGGCGAAAAACTGTTTTTT.

Comments on this clonotype: A much larger clone lies one base from this, so it may be a read error. The chain joins TRBV30 to TRBJ1-3; D is undetermined. Germline CDR1 reads GTSNPN; CDR2 reads SVGIG (reference sequence). This CDR3 is 14 amino acids long. V was shortened by 2 bases and J by 11 bases, with 19 bases between the two germline ends. CDR3: CAWSFGPRRYAIYF. CDR3 DNA: TGTGCCTGGAGTTTCGGGCCGCGCCGATACGCCATATATTTT.

In this sample, this clonotype turned up a few times. The chain combines TRBV19 with TRBJ2-4, with 14 bases identical to TRBD2. The CDR3 has 19 residues. J was trimmed by 5 bases and V by 6 bases; bases with no gene match: 15. Germline V gives CDR1 LNHDA, CDR2 SQIVND (reference sequence). The chain's CDR3 is CASRNYPGLAGVPENIQYF. CDR3 DNA sequence: TGTGCCAGTAGAAACTACCCGGGACTAGCGGGAGTTCCGGAAAACATTCAGTACTTC.

The chain employs TRBV10-3 and TRBJ2-5; maybe TRBD1 (7 bases). Germline lookup yields CDR1 ENHRY and CDR2 SYGVKD. V was cut by 2 bases and J by 1 base, with 11 bases left in between. This CDR3 region has 15 residues. Here the CDR3 reads CAISEGGTVQETQYF. Written as DNA, the CDR3 is TGTGCCATCAGTGAGGGAGGGACAGTCCAAGAGACCCAGTACTTC.

This clonotype was picked up many times. At one end the junction does not follow the germline gene, possibly because of a read error. This chain links TRBV27 with TRBJ2-2; no clear D gene. The CDR3 loop spans 11 amino acids. Looked up from germline, CDR1 is MNHEY and CDR2 is SMNVEV (reference sequence). The chain's CDR3 is CASSSGLGEVF. Written as DNA, the CDR3 is TGTGCCAGCAGTTCAGGCCTTGGCGAGGTTTTT.

This clonotype has ten or more counts. The rearrangement joins TRBV28 to TRBJ1-1; no definite D call. With 5 bases removed from V and 0 bases from J, the gap between germline ends came to 13 bases. CDR1 is MDHEN and CDR2 is SYDVKM in the germline V gene. This CDR3 spans 15 amino acids. The CDR3 region has the DNA TGTGCCAGCAGTATCGGAATTGCCCTGAACACTGAAGCTTTCTTT. Translated, it gives CASSIGIALNTEAFF.

This clonotype was counted between two and nine times. The J gene is TRBJ1-6, the V gene TRBV20-1, with TRBD1 matching 7 bases. Looked up from germline, CDR1 is DFQATT and CDR2 is SNEGSKA (reference sequence). With 5 bases clipped from V and 6 bases from J, the junction kept 13 bases outside the gene matches. This CDR3 region has 16 residues. In DNA form, the CDR3 reads TGCAGTGCTGGACCCCTGGTGACAGGGCGTAATTCACCCCTCCACTTT. Translated: CSAGPLVTGRNSPLHF.

The chain couples TRBV5-4 to TRBJ2-7, with D possibly being TRBD2 (6 bases). The germline V gene encodes CDR1 SGHNT and CDR2 YYREEE (reference sequence). This CDR3 is 15 amino acids long. Trimming pared 0 bases from V and 0 bases from J, leaving 10 bases between. CDR3 coding DNA: TGTGCCAGCAGCTTGGCCCCGGGAGCCTCCTACGAGCAGTACTTC. Protein sequence: CASSLAPGASYEQYF.

V usage is TRBV7-9 and J usage is TRBJ2-2, with 7 bases identical to TRBD1. Germline trimming cut 5 bases from V and 5 bases from J; bases unmatched to any gene: 11. The V gene's germline CDR1 is SEHNR and CDR2 FQNEAQ (reference sequence). CDR3 length equals 16 residues. DNA for the CDR3: TGTGCCAGCAGCATACGACAGGGTGTATCAACCGGGGAGCTGTTTTTT. Translating it yields CASSIRQGVSTGELFF.

This clonotype showed up many times. The V call is TRBV15, the J call TRBJ2-1; D unclear. Germline CDR1 and CDR2: LNHNV and YYDKDF (reference sequence). V was clipped by 5 bases and J by 7 bases, with 21 bases between them. This CDR3 contains 16 residues. The CDR3 spells CATSFVIMRSENEQFF. In DNA, the CDR3 is TGTGCCACCAGCTTCGTTATCATGAGATCGGAAAATGAGCAGTTCTTC.

This clonotype has a count of ten or more. The chain uses TRBV27 and TRBJ1-1; D uncertain. CDR1 MNHEY and CDR2 SMNVEV come from the germline V gene (reference sequence). Trimming took 0 bases from V and 1 from J, leaving 12 bases between them. The CDR3 is 16 residues long. This chain's CDR3 is CASSLSIRHANTEAFF. The CDR3 DNA reads TGTGCCAGCAGTTTATCGATCCGCCATGCGAACACTGAAGCTTTCTTT.

This chain links TRBV5-1 with TRBJ2-7, with 10 bases that match TRBD1. The germline V gene encodes CDR1 SGHRS and CDR2 YFSETQ. This CDR3 has 18 residues. J gave up 0 bases and V 3 bases, and 12 bases lay outside the gene matches. CDR3 loop: CASSSVPGQGSSSYEQYF. CDR3 DNA sequence: TGCGCCAGCAGCTCCGTCCCGGGACAGGGGTCGAGCTCCTACGAGCAGTACTTC.

This chain uses TRBV24-1 with TRBJ2-5; weak D call: TRBD1 (5 bases). CDR3 size: 21 residues. V shed 3 bases and J shed 3 bases, with 31 bases lying between them. Germline CDR1 and CDR2: KGHDR and SFDVKD. The CDR3, as DNA: TGTGCCACCAGTGATGGGTATTTTTCGACGATCGAGGACACCTCCGAAGAGACCCAGTACTTC. Its translation is CATSDGYFSTIEDTSEETQYF.

This clonotype was picked up a small number of times. The chain uses TRBV6-5 and TRBJ1-5, with a weak D call TRBD1 (6 bases). The germline V gene has CDR1 MNHEY and CDR2 SVGAGI. Trimming cost V 2 bases and J 2 bases, with 10 bases left between them. The CDR3 extends over 15 amino acids. This CDR3 reads CASSYTGGGNQPQHF. For the CDR3, the DNA is TGTGCCAGCAGTTACACCGGGGGCGGCAATCAGCCCCAGCATTTT.

The genes are TRBV5-1 and TRBJ1-2; 7 positions agree with TRBD1. This CDR3 has 16 amino acids. The germline gives CDR1 SGHRS, CDR2 YFSETQ. V lost 4 bases and J lost 3; bases outside the gene matches: 12. The CDR3 here is CASSPLGTARHYGYTF. The CDR3 DNA reads as TGCGCCAGCAGCCCCTTAGGGACAGCCCGTCACTATGGCTACACCTTC.

This clonotype was detected many times. The J gene is TRBJ1-1, the V gene TRBV6-1; D is unresolved. Looked up from germline, CDR1 is MNHNS and CDR2 is SASEGT. CDR3 size: 15 residues. V was trimmed by 3 bases and J by 0 bases, leaving 11 bases between them. CDR3 sequence: CASSDPGVMNTEAFF. CDR3 in DNA: TGTGCCAGCAGTGACCCCGGAGTGATGAACACTGAAGCTTTCTTT.

This clonotype occurred many times. This rearrangement joins TRBV6-2 or TRBV6-3 to TRBJ1-2; D is possibly TRBD1 (5 bases). Trimming removed 4 bases from V and 6 bases from J, with 18 bases in between. The CDR3 sequence is 15 residues long. Germline V lookup: CDR1 MNHEY, CDR2 SVGEGT. The CDR3, as DNA: TGTGCCAGCAGTTTCCGGGACCCTCGGAGGAATGGCTACACCTTC. Protein sequence: CASSFRDPRRNGYTF.